The 23 T cell receptor beta chains reported below all come from one sample, sequenced in a study of T cells in Graves' hyperthyroidism and ophthalmopathy. TCR beta CDR3 regions were amplified from RNA transcripts. Initially, a first-round RT-PCR of the TCR CDR3 employed the HTBI primer set. TCRdb fed the multiplex PCR reads into MiXCR, producing one record per CDR3 protein. The sample includes around 580,000 distinct CDR3 sequences, just over 45% of them seen just once. Specimen: peripheral blood or thyroid tissue (not recorded which). The receptors were gathered from a woman aged 18-30 years with Graves' hyperthyroidism.

In its sample, this clonotype was seen once. This chain links TRBV29-1 with TRBJ1-4; the match to TRBD1 covers 8 bases. There are 13 residues in the CDR3. Germline assignment: CDR1 SQVTM and CDR2 ANQGSEA. V trimming: 8 bases; J trimming: 7 bases; junction bases outside the gene matches: 9. DNA for the CDR3: TGCAGCCAAGTGAGGACAGGGCCTGAAAAACTGTTTTTT. Translation: CSQVRTGPEKLFF. Full variable domain (rest looked up from reference TRBV29-1 and TRBJ1-4): SAVISQKPSRDICQRGTSLTIQCQVDSQVTMMFWYRQQPGQSLTLIATANQGSEATYESGFVIDKFPISRPNLTFSTLTVSNMSPEDSSIYLCSQVRTGPEKLFFGSGTQLSVL.

The chain employs TRBV10-3 and TRBJ2-2; 9 bases align to TRBD1. The J segment lost 11 bases and the V segment lost 9 bases, leaving 10 bases of the junction unmatched. Germline CDR1 ENHRY, CDR2 SYGVKD. This CDR3 is built from 13 residues. Written as DNA, the CDR3 is TGTGCCATTCGGCCGGGACAGGGCGGTGAGCTGTTTTTT. It yields the protein CAIRPGQGGELFF.

This clonotype has a count of ten or more. The chain couples TRBV24-1 to TRBJ2-2; no firm D call. V was pared by 6 bases and J by 1 base, with 8 bases between. This CDR3 spans 14 amino acids. Germline assignment: CDR1 KGHDR and CDR2 SFDVKD. CDR3 DNA: TGTGCCACCAGTCCCTCACTGAACACCGGGGAGCTGTTTTTT. Its translation: CATSPSLNTGELFF.

As concerns this clonotype: A clone one base away is much larger, so this may be a read error. The chain couples TRBV11-2 to TRBJ2-6, with 7 bases identical to TRBD1. Germline V CDR1 and CDR2: SGHAT, FQNNGV. The CDR3 runs to 17 residues. CDR3: CASSLGDSFSGANVPTF. CDR3 nucleotides: TGTGCCAGCAGCCTGGGGGACAGTTTCTCTGGGGCCAACGTCCCGACTTTC.

The chain is built from TRBV6-6 and TRBJ2-3, with 8 bases matching TRBD2. With V trimmed by 6 bases and J by 4 bases, 12 bases remained unmatched. CDR1 is MNHNY, CDR2 SVGAGI, per germline (reference sequence). The CDR3 extends over 16 amino acids. CDR3 nucleotides: TGTGCCAGCAGGCCACTTCGAGGCGGGAGGTCAGATACGCAGTATTTT. It specifies CASRPLRGGRSDTQYF.

Turning to this clonotype: A much bigger clone sits one base away, suggesting this may be a read error. V gene TRBV20-1 combines with J gene TRBJ2-7; 9 bases line up with TRBD1. This CDR3 has 15 amino acids. From germline, CDR1 is DFQATT and CDR2 SNEGSKA (reference sequence). CDR3 protein: CSARELQGARNEQHF. The CDR3 bases are TGCAGTGCTAGAGAATTACAGGGGGCGCGGAACGAGCAGCACTTC.

The CDR3 loop reads CASNLGGRNTEAFF. DNA for the CDR3: TGTGCCAGTAATCTCGGCGGGAGGAACACTGAAGCTTTCTTT. The rearrangement joins TRBV19 to TRBJ1-1; D is undetermined. Per the germline V gene, CDR1 is LNHDA and CDR2 is SQIVND (reference sequence). Trimming left V 7 bases short and J 1 base short, with 13 bases between. There are 14 residues in the CDR3. The full variable domain, its missing parts supplied by reference TRBV19 and TRBJ1-1, is DGGITQSPKYLFRKEGQNVTLSCEQNLNHDAMYWYRQDPGQGLRLIYYSQIVNDFQKGDIAEGYSVSREKKESFPLTVTSAQKNPTAFYLCASNLGGRNTEAFFGQGTRLTVV.

The chain recombines TRBV9 with TRBJ1-2, with 9 nucleotides matching TRBD1. Germline trimming cut 0 bases from V and 8 bases from J; bases unmatched to any gene: 5. The CDR3 extends over 14 amino acids. Germline V CDR1 and CDR2: SGDLS, YYNGEE. The CDR3 DNA reads TGTGCCAGCAGCGTAGGGACAGGGGTGTTGGGCTACACCTTC. This gives the protein CASSVGTGVLGYTF.

This clonotype was observed a few times. V usage is TRBV15 and J usage is TRBJ2-1; 10 bases are a match to TRBD2. This CDR3 has 17 residues. Losses at the gene ends were 2 bases for V and 2 bases for J; bases not matched to a gene: 6. Germline CDR1 is LNHNV and CDR2 is YYDKDF (reference sequence). The CDR3 region has the DNA TGTGCCACCAGCAGACGAATAGCGGGAGGACCCTACAATGAGCAGTTCTTC. This sequence encodes CATSRRIAGGPYNEQFF.

The genes are TRBV25-1 and TRBJ1-2; TRBD1 matches 7 bases. V was pared by 4 bases and J by 3 bases, with 5 bases of the junction left unmatched. This CDR3 region has 14 residues. CDR1 and CDR2 (germline): MGHDK, SYGVNS. The CDR3 reads CASSARGGDYGYTF. The CDR3 coding sequence is TGTGCCAGCAGTGCTAGAGGGGGCGACTATGGCTACACCTTC.

This clonotype was found many times. This chain joins TRBV2 and TRBJ1-5, with D perhaps TRBD1 (6 bases). Germline V gene lookup returns CDR1 SNHLY and CDR2 FYNNEI. Trimming took 6 bases from V and 3 from J, leaving 15 bases between them. The CDR3 runs to 15 residues. CDR3 sequence: CASRARTENNQPQHF. The CDR3 nucleotides read TGTGCCAGCAGAGCGAGGACAGAAAACAATCAGCCCCAGCATTTT.

This chain connects TRBV7-6 to TRBJ2-7, with unresolved D. With 0 bases removed from V and 3 bases from J, the gap between germline ends came to 9 bases. Germline V gene sequence: CDR1 SGHVS, CDR2 FNYEAQ. The CDR3 spans 14 residues. The CDR3 region has the DNA TGTGCCAGCAGCTTAGCACCCGGGCGCTACGAGCAGTACTTC. It translates to CASSLAPGRYEQYF.

The chain combines TRBV7-2 with TRBJ2-5, with 7 bases identical to TRBD2. Germline values: CDR1 SGHTA, CDR2 FQGNSA. The CDR3 consists of 15 residues. Germline trimming cut 0 bases from V and 5 bases from J; bases unmatched to any gene: 6. The CDR3 bases are TGTGCCAGCAGCTTAGCAGCGGGAAGTCCGGAGACCCAGTACTTC. As protein: CASSLAAGSPETQYF.

This chain joins TRBV29-1 and TRBJ1-1; D remains unclear. The CDR3 runs to 14 residues. CDR1 is SQVTM and CDR2 is ANQGSEA in the germline V gene. Trimming pared 1 base from V and 4 bases from J, leaving 13 bases between. CDR3 sequence reads: CSVEVRDSGTEAFF. Written as DNA, the CDR3 is TGCAGCGTTGAAGTTCGGGATTCGGGCACTGAAGCTTTCTTT.

On this clonotype: A read error is possible here, since a much larger clone lies one base away. The rearrangement joins TRBV4-1 to TRBJ2-7; D may match TRBD1 or TRBD2 (6 bases each). The germline gives CDR1 MGHRA, CDR2 YSYEKL. This CDR3 contains 15 residues. Trimming removed 4 bases at V and 0 bases at J, with 13 bases between. CDR3 in amino acids: CASSRPRGHSYEQYF. The CDR3 DNA reads as TGCGCCAGCAGCCGTCCACGGGGGCACTCCTACGAGCAGTACTTC.

This clonotype was seen only a few times. The chain's CDR3 is CASSQSAGSTDTQYF. As DNA, the CDR3 is TGCGCCAGCAGCCAAAGCGCGGGGAGCACAGATACGCAGTATTTT. The chain links TRBV4-1 to TRBJ2-3; the D gene is possibly TRBD2 (6 bases). The V and J ends lost 2 bases and 0 bases respectively, with 9 bases between them. The CDR3 runs 15 residues. Germline loops: CDR1 MGHRA, CDR2 YSYEKL.

This clonotype was picked up many times. The V and J genes are TRBV12-5 and TRBJ1-1; the D is unclear. Trimming took off 6 bases at V and 4 bases at J, with 15 bases between the two ends. CDR1 is LGHNT and CDR2 is FRNRAP in the germline V gene. The CDR3 runs 14 residues. The CDR3 here is CASGPGPRGTEAFF. In DNA, the CDR3 is TGTGCTAGTGGCCCCGGGCCCCGCGGCACTGAAGCTTTCTTT.

The genes are TRBV7-6 and TRBJ2-7, with TRBD2 identical over 11 bases. Unmatched junction bases numbered 14, after V lost 6 bases and J lost 1 base. From germline, CDR1 is SGHVS and CDR2 FNYEAQ. The CDR3 runs 18 residues. CDR3 in DNA: TGTGCCAGCAGGGCGCGACTAGCGGGAAATAGTTTGTCCTACGAGCAGTACTTC. It specifies CASRARLAGNSLSYEQYF.

This clonotype was counted at least ten times. The V call is TRBV2, the J call TRBJ2-7; 10 bases match TRBD2. Germline CDR1 reads SNHLY; CDR2 reads FYNNEI. This CDR3 region has 15 residues. Trimming removed 5 bases from V and 5 bases from J; junction bases left unmatched: 9. The CDR3 DNA reads TGTGCCAGCAGTCCTCTAGCGGGAGTCCCCCACGAGCAGTACTTC. It translates to CASSPLAGVPHEQYF.

CDR3 sequence: CATSSGPGAGGGYTF. CDR3 coding DNA: TGTGCCACCAGCAGCGGGCCAGGGGCAGGAGGTGGCTACACCTTC. The rearrangement joins TRBV15 to TRBJ1-2; the D gene is possibly TRBD1 (6 bases). The CDR3 runs 15 residues. Germline V gene data show CDR1 as LNHNV and CDR2 as YYDKDF (reference sequence). Trimming removed 3 bases at V and 7 bases at J, with 18 bases between.

This clonotype was picked up a small number of times. The chain recombines TRBV6-2 or TRBV6-3 with TRBJ1-5, with a tentative D call TRBD1 (5 bases). V lost 2 bases, J lost 9 bases, and 17 bases lay in between. Germline CDR1 and CDR2: MNHEY and SVGEGT. This CDR3 spans 15 amino acids. The CDR3 sequence: CASSYPSRDRRPQHF. CDR3 DNA sequence: TGTGCCAGCAGTTACCCCTCCCGGGACCGCCGGCCCCAGCATTTT.

This clonotype was seen repeatedly, ten times or more. The chain recombines TRBV5-4 with TRBJ1-1; D is unresolved. Trimming shortened V by 4 bases and J by 4 bases, and 8 bases separated the two germline ends. Germline values: CDR1 SGHNT, CDR2 YYREEE (reference sequence). CDR3 size: 12 residues. CDR3 DNA: TGTGCCAGCAGCGGCGCGAGCACTGAAGCTTTCTTT. It is translated as CASSGASTEAFF.

This clonotype has at least ten counts. The chain combines TRBV6-5 with TRBJ2-2; possibly TRBD1 or TRBD2 for D (5 bases each). CDR3 length: 14 residues. The V end lost 7 bases, the J end lost 7 bases, and 16 bases lay between the germline ends. CDR1 is MNHEY, CDR2 SVGAGI, per germline. DNA of the CDR3: TGTGCCAGCACCCGGGACCTCCCGCTCGGGGAGCTGTTTTTT. Translated: CASTRDLPLGELFF.